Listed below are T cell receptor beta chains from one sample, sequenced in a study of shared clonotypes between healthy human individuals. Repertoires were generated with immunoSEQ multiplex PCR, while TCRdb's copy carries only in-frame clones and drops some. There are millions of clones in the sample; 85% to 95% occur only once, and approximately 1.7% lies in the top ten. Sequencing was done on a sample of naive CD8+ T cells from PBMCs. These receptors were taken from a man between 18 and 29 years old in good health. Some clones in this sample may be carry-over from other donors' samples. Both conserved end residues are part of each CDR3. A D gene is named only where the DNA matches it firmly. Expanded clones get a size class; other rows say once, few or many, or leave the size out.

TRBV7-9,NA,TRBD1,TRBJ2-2,TGTGCCGGCAGGGGGCTCCTTCGGGAGCTGTTTTTT,CAGRGLLRELFF
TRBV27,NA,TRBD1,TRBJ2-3,TGTGCCAGCAGTATTCACAGGGGAAGGACAGATACGCAGTATTTT,CASSIHRGRTDTQYF
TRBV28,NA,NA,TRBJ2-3,TGTGCCAGCAGTTTATGGGTGGGGGCACGGGAACGGACAGATACGCAGTATTTT,CASSLWVGARERTDTQYF
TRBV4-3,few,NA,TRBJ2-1,TGCGCCAGCAGCCAAGATCGGGATTTCCCCAATGAGCAGTTCTTC,CASSQDRDFPNEQFF
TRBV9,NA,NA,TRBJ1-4,TGTGCCAGCAGCGTGTTGGGGGCACCAAATGAAAAACTGTTTTTT,CASSVLGAPNEKLFF
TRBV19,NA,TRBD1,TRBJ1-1,TGTGCCAGTAGTACCCGCGGACAGGGGGTAAAAAACACTGAAGCTTTCTTT,CASSTRGQGVKNTEAFF
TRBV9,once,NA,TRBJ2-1,TGTGCCAGCAGCGTCGGGAGATTTGGAAGCTCCTACAATGAGCAGTTCTTC,CASSVGRFGSSYNEQFF
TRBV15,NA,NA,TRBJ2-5,TGTGCCACCGCGGGTTGGGCATTGGCAGAGACCCAGTACTTC,CATAGWALAETQYF
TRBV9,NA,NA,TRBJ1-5,TGTGCCAGCAGCGTAGAGATTCGTCGGCAGGGAGTACAGCCCCAGCATTTT,CASSVEIRRQGVQPQHF
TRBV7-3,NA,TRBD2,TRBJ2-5,TGTGCCAGCAGCCTAGCGGGAGGGGAAGAGACCCAGTACTTC,CASSLAGGEETQYF
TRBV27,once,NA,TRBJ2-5,TGTGCCAGCAGTAGGGGGGTCAAAGAGACCCAGTACTTC,CASSRGVKETQYF
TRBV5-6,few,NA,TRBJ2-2,TGTGCCAGCAGCTCTGACAGCCCCATACTCACCGGGGAGCTGTTTTTT,CASSSDSPILTGELFF
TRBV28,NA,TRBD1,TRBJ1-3,TGTGCCAGCAGTCGATACTGGACAGGGGAATCTGGAAACACCATATATTTT,CASSRYWTGESGNTIYF
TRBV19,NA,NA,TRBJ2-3,TGTGCCTCCAATGGGGATACGCAGTATTTT,CASNGDTQYF
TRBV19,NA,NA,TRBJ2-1,TGTGCCAGTAGTTCCCTGACAGCCAACAATGAGCAGTTCTTC,CASSSLTANNEQFF